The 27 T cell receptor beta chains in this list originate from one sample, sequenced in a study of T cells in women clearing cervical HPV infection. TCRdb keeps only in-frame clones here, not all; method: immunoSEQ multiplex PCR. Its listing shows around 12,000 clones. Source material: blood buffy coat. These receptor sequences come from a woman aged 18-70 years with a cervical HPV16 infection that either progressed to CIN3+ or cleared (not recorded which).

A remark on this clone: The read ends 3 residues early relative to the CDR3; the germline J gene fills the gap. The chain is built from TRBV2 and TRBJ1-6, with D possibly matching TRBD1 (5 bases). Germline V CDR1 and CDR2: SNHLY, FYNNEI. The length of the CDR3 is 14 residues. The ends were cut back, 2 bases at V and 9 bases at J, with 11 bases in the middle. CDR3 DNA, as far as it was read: TGTGCCAGCAGTGAAAGTCCGGGGGGTTCACCC. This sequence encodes CASSESPGGSP. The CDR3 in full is CASSESPGGSPLHF.

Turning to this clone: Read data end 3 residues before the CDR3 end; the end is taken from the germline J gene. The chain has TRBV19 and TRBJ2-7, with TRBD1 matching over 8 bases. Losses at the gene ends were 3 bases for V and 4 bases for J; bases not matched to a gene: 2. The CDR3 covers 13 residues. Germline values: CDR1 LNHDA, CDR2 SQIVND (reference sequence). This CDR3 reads CASSMDREYEQYF. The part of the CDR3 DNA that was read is TGTGCCAGTAGTATGGACAGGGAATACGAG. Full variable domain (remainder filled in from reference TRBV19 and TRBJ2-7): DGGITQSPKYLFRKEGQNVTLSCEQNLNHDAMYWYRQDPGQGLRLIYYSQIVNDFQKGDIAEGYSVSREKKESFPLTVTSAQKNPTAFYLCASSMDREYEQYFGPGTRLTVT.

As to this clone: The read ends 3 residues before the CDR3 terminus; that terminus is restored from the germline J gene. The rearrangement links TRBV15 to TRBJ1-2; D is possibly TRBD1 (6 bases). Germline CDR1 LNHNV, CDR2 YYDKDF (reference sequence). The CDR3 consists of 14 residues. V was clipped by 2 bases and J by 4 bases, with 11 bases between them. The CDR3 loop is CATSRPQGSYGYTF. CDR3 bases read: TGTGCCACCAGCAGACCTCAGGGGTCCTATGGC.

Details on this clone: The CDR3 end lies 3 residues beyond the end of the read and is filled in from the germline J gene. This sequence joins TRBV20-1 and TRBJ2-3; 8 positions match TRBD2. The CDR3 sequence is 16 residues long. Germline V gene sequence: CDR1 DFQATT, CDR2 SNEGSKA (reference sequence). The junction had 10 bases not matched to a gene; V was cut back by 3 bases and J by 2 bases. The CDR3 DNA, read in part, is TGCAGTGCTAGCCGAACCAGCGGGGGATTCACAGATACG. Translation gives CSASRTSGGFTDT. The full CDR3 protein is CSASRTSGGFTDTQYF.

The DNA read from the CDR3 is TGCGCCAGCAGCTTGGGAAGTCTAGCGGGGGGGCAGGAGACG. Its translation is CASSLGSLAGGQET. The CDR3 as a whole reads CASSLGSLAGGQETQYF. The chain recombines TRBV5-1 with TRBJ2-3; 12 bases are shared with TRBD2. From the germline J gene comes the end of the CDR3, since the read stops 3 residues before it. Germline V gene lookup returns CDR1 SGHRS and CDR2 YFSETQ. The CDR3 sequence is 17 residues long.

CDR3 DNA, as far as it was read: TGCAGTGCCACGGGGGGTATGGCTACG. Residues: CSATGGMAT. The CDR3 reads in full as CSATGGMATQYF. This chain uses TRBV20-1 with TRBJ2-3, with TRBD2 matching over 7 bases. The read gets to within 3 residues of the CDR3 end, and the germline J gene fills in the rest. This CDR3 comprises 12 residues. Germline V lookup: CDR1 DFQATT, CDR2 SNEGSKA (reference sequence). Germline trimming cut 6 bases from V and 8 bases from J; bases unmatched to any gene: 8.

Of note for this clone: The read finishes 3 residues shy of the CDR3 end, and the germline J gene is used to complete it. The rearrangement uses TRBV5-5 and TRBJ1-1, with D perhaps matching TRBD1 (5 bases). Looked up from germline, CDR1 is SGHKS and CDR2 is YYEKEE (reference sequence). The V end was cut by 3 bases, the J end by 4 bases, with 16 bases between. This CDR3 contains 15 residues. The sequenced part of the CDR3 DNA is TGTGCCAGCAGCTGGGGACGGGGGTTGAGCACTGAA. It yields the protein CASSWGRGLSTE. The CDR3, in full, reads CASSWGRGLSTEAFF.

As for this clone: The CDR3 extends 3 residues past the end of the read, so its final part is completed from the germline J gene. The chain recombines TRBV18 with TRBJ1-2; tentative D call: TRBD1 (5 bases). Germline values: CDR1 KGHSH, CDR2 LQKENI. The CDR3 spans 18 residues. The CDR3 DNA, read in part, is TGTGCCAGCTCACCCCTCGCCCTCCGGGGGGGATGGAGTGATACC. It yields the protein CASSPLALRGGWSDT. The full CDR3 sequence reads CASSPLALRGGWSDTYTF.

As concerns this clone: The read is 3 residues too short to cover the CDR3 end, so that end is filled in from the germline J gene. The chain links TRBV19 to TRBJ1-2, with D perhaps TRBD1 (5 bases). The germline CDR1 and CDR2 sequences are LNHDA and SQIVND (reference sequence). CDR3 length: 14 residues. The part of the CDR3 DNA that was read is TGTGCCAGTAGTATCCAGCGGGGGAATTACGAC. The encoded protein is CASSIQRGNYD. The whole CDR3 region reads CASSIQRGNYDYTF.

The CDR3 spells CAWAAGTCGNTIYF. The DNA read from the CDR3 is TGTGCCTGGGCCGCGGGGACTTGTGGAAACACC. V and J are TRBV30 and TRBJ1-3; TRBD1 is a possible D gene (5 bases). The CDR3 extends 3 residues past the end of the read, so its final part is completed from the germline J gene. Trimming removed 5 bases from V and 3 bases from J, with 14 bases in between. The CDR3 runs to 14 residues. Germline V lookup: CDR1 GTSNPN, CDR2 SVGIG (reference sequence).

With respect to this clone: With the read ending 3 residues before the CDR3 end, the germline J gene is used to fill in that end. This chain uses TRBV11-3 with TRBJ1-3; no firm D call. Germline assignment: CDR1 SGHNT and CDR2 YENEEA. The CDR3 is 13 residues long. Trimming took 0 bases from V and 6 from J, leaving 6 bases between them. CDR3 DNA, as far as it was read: TGTGCCAGCAGCTTAGATCAACAAAACACC. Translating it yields CASSLDQQNT. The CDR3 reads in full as CASSLDQQNTIYF.

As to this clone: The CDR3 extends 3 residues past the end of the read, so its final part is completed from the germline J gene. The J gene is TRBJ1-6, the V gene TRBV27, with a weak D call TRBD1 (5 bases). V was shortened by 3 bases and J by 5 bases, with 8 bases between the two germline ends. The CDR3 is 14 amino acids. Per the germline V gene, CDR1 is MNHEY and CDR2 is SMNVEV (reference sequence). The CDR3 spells CASSFTGHNSPLHF. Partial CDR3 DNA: TGTGCCAGCAGTTTCACAGGCCATAATTCACCC.

Incomplete CDR3 DNA: TGCGCCAGCAGCCCTGATCCGGGACAGAGCTCTGGAAACACC. It is translated as CASSPDPGQSSGNT. The entire CDR3 protein reads CASSPDPGQSSGNTIYF. The chain carries TRBV4-1 and TRBJ1-3, with 7 bases lining up with TRBD1. The read ends 3 residues early relative to the CDR3; the germline J gene fills the gap. The CDR3 consists of 17 residues. Looked up from germline, CDR1 is MGHRA and CDR2 is YSYEKL. V gave up 4 bases and J gave up 0 bases; unmatched junction bases: 9.

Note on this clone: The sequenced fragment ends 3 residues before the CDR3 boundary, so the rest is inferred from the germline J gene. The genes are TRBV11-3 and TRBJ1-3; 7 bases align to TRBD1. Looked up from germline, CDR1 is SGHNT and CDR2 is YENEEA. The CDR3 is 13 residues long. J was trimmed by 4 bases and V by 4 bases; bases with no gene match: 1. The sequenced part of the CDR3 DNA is TGTGCCAGCAGCTGGACAGGAGGAAACACC. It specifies CASSWTGGNT. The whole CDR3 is CASSWTGGNTIYF.

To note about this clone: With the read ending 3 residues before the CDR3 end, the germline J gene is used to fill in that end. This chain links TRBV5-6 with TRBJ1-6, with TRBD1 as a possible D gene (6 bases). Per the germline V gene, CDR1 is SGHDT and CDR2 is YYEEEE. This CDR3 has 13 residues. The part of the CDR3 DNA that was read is TGTGCCAGCAGCTTAGGTCAGGGGATTACC. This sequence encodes CASSLGQGIT. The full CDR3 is CASSLGQGITLHF.

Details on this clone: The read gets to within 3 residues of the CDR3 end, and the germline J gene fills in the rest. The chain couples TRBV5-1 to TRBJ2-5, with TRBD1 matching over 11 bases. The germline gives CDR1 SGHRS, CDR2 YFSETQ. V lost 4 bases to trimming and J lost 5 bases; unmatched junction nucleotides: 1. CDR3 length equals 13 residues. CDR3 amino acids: CASSRDRGETQYF. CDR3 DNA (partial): TGCGCCAGCAGCCGGGACAGGGGGGAGACC.

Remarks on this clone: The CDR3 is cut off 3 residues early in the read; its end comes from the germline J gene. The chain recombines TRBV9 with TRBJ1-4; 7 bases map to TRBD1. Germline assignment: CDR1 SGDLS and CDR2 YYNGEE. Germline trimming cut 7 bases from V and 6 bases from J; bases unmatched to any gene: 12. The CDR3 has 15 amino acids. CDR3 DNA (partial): TGTGCCAGCGGCCAGGGGGACACCTCGCATGAAAAA. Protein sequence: CASGQGDTSHEK. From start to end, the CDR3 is CASGQGDTSHEKLFF.

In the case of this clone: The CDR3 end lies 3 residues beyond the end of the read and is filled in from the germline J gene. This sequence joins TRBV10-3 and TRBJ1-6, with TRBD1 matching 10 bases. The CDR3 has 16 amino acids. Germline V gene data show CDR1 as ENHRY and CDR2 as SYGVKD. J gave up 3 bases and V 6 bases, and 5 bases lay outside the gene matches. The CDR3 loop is CAIRGTGENYNSPLHF. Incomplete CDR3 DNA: TGTGCCATCAGGGGGACAGGGGAGAACTATAATTCACCC.

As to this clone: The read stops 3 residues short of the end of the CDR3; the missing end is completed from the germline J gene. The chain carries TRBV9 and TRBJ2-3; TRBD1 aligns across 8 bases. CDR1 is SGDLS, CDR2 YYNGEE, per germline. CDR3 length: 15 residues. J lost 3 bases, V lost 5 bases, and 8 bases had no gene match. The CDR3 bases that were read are TGTGCCAGCAGAGAGACAGGGGCTTGGACAGATACG. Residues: CASRETGAWTDT. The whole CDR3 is CASRETGAWTDTQYF.

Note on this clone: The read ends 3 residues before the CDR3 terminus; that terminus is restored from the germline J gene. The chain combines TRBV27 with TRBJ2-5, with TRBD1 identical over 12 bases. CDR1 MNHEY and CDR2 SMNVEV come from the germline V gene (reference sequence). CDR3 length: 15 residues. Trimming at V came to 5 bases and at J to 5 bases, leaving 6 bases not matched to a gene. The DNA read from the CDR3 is TGTGCCAGCAGTACCGGGACAGGGGGCGTGGAGACC. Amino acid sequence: CASSTGTGGVET. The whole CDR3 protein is CASSTGTGGVETQYF.

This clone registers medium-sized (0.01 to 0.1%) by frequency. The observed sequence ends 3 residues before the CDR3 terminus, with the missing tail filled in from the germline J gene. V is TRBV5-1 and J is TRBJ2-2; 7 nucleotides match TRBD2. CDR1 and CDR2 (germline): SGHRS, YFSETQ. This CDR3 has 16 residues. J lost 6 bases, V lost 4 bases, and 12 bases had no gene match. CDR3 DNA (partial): TGCGCCAGCAGCGTCCAGAGCGGGGTTAGTTCCGGGGAG. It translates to CASSVQSGVSSGE. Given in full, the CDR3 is CASSVQSGVSSGELFF. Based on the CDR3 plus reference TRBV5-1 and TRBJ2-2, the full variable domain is KAGVTQTPRYLIKTRGQQVTLSCSPISGHRSVSWYQQTPGQGLQFLFEYFSETQRNKGNFPGRFSGRQFSNSRSEMNVSTLELGDSALYLCASSVQSGVSSGELFFGEGSRLTVL.

The covered CDR3 bases are TGTGCCTGGGACCACTCGACAGGGGGATCGGGTCAGCCC. Protein sequence: CAWDHSTGGSGQP. In full, the CDR3 reads CAWDHSTGGSGQPQHF. The chain employs TRBV30 and TRBJ1-5, with 9 bases matching TRBD1. The CDR3 end falls 3 residues outside the read, so it is completed with the germline J gene. Germline trimming cut 5 bases from V and 6 bases from J; bases unmatched to any gene: 14. Germline CDR1 GTSNPN, CDR2 SVGIG (reference sequence). The length of the CDR3 is 16 residues. The full variable domain, in which reference TRBV30 and TRBJ1-5 provide the parts outside the CDR3, is SQTIHQWPATLVQPVGSPLSLECTVEGTSNPNLYWYRQAAGRGLQLLFYSVGIGQISSEVPQNLSASRPQDRQFILSSKKLLLSDSGFYLCAWDHSTGGSGQPQHFGDGTRLSIL.

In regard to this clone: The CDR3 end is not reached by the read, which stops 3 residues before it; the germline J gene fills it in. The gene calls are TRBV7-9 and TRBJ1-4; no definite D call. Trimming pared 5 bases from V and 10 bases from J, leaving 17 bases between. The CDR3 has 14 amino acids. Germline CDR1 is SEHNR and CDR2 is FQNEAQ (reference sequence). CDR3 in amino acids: CASSADVAGGKLFF. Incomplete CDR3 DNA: TGTGCCAGCAGCGCCGATGTCGCGGGTGGAAAA.

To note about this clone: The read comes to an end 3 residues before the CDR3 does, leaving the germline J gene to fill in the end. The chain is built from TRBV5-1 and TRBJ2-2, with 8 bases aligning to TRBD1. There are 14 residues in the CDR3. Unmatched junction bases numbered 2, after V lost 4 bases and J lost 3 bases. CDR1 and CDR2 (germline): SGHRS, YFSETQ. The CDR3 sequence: CASSQGQDTGELFF. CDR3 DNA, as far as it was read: TGCGCCAGCAGCCAGGGACAGGACACCGGGGAG.

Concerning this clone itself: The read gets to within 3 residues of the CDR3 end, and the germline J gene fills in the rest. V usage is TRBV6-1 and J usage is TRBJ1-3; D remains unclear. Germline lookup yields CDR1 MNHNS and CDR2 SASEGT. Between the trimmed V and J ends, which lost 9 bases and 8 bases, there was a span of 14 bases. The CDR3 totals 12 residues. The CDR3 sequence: CASREPSDTIYF. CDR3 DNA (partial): TGTGCCAGTAGGGAACCCTCTGACACC.

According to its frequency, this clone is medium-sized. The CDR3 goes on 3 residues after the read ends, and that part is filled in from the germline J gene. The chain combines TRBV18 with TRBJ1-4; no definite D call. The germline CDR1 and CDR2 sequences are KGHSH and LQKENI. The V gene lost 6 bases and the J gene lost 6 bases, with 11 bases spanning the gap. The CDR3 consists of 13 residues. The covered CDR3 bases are TGTGCCAGCTCGTGGACTTCGGATGAAAAA. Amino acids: CASSWTSDEK. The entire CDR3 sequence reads CASSWTSDEKLFF.

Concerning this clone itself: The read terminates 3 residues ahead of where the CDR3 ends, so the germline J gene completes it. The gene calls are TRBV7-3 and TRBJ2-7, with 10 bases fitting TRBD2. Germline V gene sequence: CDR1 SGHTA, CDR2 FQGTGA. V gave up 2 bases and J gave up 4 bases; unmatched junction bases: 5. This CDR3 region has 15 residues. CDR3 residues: CASSLYGTSAYEQYF. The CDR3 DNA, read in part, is TGTGCCAGCAGCTTATATGGGACTAGCGCTTACGAG.